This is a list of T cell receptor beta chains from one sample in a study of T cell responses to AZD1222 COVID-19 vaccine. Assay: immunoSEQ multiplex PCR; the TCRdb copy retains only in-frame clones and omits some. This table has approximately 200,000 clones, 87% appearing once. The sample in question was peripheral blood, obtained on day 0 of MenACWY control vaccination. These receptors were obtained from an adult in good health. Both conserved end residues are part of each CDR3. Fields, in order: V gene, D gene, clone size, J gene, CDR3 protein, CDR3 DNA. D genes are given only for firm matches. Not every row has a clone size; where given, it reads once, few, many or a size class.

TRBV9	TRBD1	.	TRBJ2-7	CASSVGTGQSYEQYF	TGTGCCAGCAGCGTTGGGACAGGGCAATCCTACGAGCAGTACTTC
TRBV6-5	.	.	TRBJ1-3	CASSYSGGNTIYF	TGTGCCAGCAGTTACTCGGGAGGAAACACCATATATTTT
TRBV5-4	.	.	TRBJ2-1	CASSLLLAANNEQFF	TGTGCCAGCAGCTTGTTATTAGCCGCGAACAATGAGCAGTTCTTC
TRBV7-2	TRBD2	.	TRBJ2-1	CASNERGGNEQFF	TGTGCCAGCAACGAGCGGGGGGGAAATGAGCAGTTCTTC
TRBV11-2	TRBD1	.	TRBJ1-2	CASSPLLSGTANYGYTF	TGTGCCAGCAGCCCGCTACTGTCCGGGACAGCTAACTATGGCTACACCTTC
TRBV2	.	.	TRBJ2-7	CASSVTDIYEQYF	TGTGCCAGCAGTGTCACAGATATATACGAGCAGTACTTC
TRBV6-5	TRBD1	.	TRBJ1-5	CATRTGANQPQHF	TGTGCCACCCGGACAGGGGCGAATCAGCCCCAGCATTTT
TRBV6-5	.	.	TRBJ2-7	CASSPSGFYEQYF	TGTGCCAGCAGTCCGTCAGGGTTTTACGAGCAGTACTTC
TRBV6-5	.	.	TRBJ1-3	CASSLREVLNTIYF	TGTGCCAGCAGCCTCAGGGAAGTGTTAAACACCATATATTTT
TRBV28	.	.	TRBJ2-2	CASTGDQITGELFF	TGTGCCAGCACCGGGGACCAAATCACCGGGGAGCTGTTTTTT
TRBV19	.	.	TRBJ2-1	CASKGSYNEQFF	TGTGCCAGTAAAGGCTCCTACAATGAGCAGTTCTTC
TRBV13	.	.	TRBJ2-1	CASSTSYNEQFF	TGTGCCAGCAGCACCTCCTACAATGAGCAGTTCTTC
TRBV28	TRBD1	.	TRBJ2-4	CASSARTGGVAKNIQYF	TGTGCCAGCAGTGCCCGGACAGGGGGGGTAGCCAAAAACATTCAGTACTTC
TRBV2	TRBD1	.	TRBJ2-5	CASTTGTGGWETQYF	TGTGCCAGCACTACCGGGACAGGGGGCTGGGAGACCCAGTACTTC
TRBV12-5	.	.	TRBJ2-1	CASGLGRDTYNEQFF	TGTGCTAGTGGTTTGGGACGGGATACCTACAATGAGCAGTTCTTC
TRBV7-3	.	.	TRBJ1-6	CASSLRGGTNSPLHF	TGTGCCAGCAGCTTAAGGGGGGGAACTAATTCACCCCTCCACTTT
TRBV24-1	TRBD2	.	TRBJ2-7	CATSDRTSRTYEQYF	TGTGCCACCAGTGATCGGACTAGCCGTACCTACGAGCAGTACTTC
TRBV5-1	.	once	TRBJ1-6	CASSQGSYNSPLHF	TGCGCCAGCAGTCAGGGCTCCTATAATTCACCCCTCCACTTT
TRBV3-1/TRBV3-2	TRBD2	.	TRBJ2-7	CASSPFFSGVAYEQYF	TGTGCCAGCAGCCCCTTCTTTAGCGGGGTGGCCTACGAGCAGTACTTC
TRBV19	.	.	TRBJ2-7	CASSIGGRSSYEQYF	TGTGCCAGTAGTATAGGTGGCCGTTCCTCCTACGAGCAGTACTTC
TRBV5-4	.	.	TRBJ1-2	CASSLAGGVDYGYTF	TGTGCCAGCAGCTTGGCCGGAGGGGTTGACTATGGCTACACCTTC
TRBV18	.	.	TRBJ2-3	CASSDLTSTDTQYF	TGTGCCAGCTCCGACTTGACTAGCACAGATACGCAGTATTTT
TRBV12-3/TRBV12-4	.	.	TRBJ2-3	CASSLAGSDTQYF	TGTGCCAGCAGTTTGGCGGGGTCAGATACGCAGTATTTT
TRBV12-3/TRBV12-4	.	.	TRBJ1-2	CASTSTQGTGYTF	TGTGCCAGCACCAGTACACAAGGGACGGGCTACACCTTC
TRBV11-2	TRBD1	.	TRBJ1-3	CASSYTGDSGNTIYF	TGTGCCAGCAGTTACACAGGGGACTCTGGAAACACCATATATTTT
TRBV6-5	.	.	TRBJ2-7	CASSYSRGQHEQYF	TGTGCCAGCAGTTACTCACGGGGCCAACACGAGCAGTACTTC
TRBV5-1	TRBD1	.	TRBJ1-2	CASTPGQMGLNYGYTF	TGCGCCAGCACCCCGGGACAGATGGGACTCAACTATGGCTACACCTTC
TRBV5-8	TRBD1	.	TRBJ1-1	CASSGGQGGAEAFF	TGTGCCAGCAGCGGGGGACAGGGGGGCGCTGAAGCTTTCTTT
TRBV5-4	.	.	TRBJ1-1	CASSRDSGTQAFF	TGTGCCAGCAGCCGGGATTCAGGGACTCAAGCTTTCTTT
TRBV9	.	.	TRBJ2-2	CASNGQPRGELFF	TGTGCCAGCAACGGACAGCCACGAGGGGAGCTGTTTTTT
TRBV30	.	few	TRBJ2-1	CGAQGTDTYNEQFF	TGTGGGGCACAGGGGACTGACACCTACAATGAGCAGTTCTTC
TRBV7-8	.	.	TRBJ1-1	CASSLRDGNTEAFF	TGTGCCAGCAGCTTAAGGGACGGCAACACTGAAGCTTTCTTT
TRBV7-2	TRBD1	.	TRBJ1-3	CASSQRTGGDVPGNTIYF	TGTGCCAGCAGCCAAAGGACAGGGGGCGACGTTCCTGGAAACACCATATATTTT
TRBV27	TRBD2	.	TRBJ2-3	CASSLLTSGRADTQYF	TGTGCCAGCAGTTTACTAACTAGCGGGAGAGCAGATACGCAGTATTTT
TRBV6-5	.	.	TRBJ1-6	CASRGGGTGSPLHF	TGTGCCAGCAGGGGAGGTGGGACGGGTTCACCCCTCCACTTT
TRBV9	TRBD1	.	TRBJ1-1	CASSSPDRGPTEAFF	TGTGCCAGCAGCTCTCCGGACAGGGGGCCTACTGAAGCTTTCTTT
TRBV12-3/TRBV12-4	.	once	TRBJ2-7	CASPDGSYEQYF	TGTGCCAGCCCGGACGGTTCCTACGAGCAGTACTTC
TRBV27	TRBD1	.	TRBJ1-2	CASSLTGVGYGYTF	TGTGCCAGCAGTCTGACAGGGGTTGGCTATGGCTACACCTTC
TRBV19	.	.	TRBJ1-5	CASSIGGDSNQPQHF	TGTGCCAGTAGTATTGGAGGGGATAGCAATCAGCCCCAGCATTTT
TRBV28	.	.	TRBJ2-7	CASSQLGYEQYF	TGTGCCAGCAGCCAACTGGGCTACGAGCAGTACTTC
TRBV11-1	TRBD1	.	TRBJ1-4	CASSSTGTGLIKLFF	TGTGCCAGCAGCTCAACTGGGACAGGCCTCATCAAACTGTTTTTT
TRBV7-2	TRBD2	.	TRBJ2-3	CASSSLRLAGGHTQYF	TGTGCCAGCAGCTCCCTTCGACTAGCGGGGGGGCATACGCAGTATTTT
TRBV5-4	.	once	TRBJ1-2	CASSSDGHYGYTF	TGTGCCAGCAGCTCAGACGGCCACTATGGCTACACCTTC
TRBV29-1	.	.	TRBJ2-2	CSLPSPARRTGELFF	TGCAGCCTGCCCTCCCCGGCTCGACGTACCGGGGAGCTGTTTTTT
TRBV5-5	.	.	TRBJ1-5	CASSLSGNQPQHF	TGTGCCAGCAGCTTGAGCGGCAATCAGCCCCAGCATTTT
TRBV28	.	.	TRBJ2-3	CASSVLGQTDTQYF	TGTGCCAGCAGTGTATTGGGACAAACAGATACGCAGTATTTT
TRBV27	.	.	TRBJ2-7	CASSSHLGGPDEQYF	TGTGCCAGCAGTTCTCACCTGGGGGGGCCCGACGAGCAGTACTTC
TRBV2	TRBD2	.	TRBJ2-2	CASLAGTNTGELFF	TGTGCCAGCCTAGCGGGGACGAACACCGGGGAGCTGTTTTTT
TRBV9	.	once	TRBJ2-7	CASSVGGLGYEQYF	TGTGCCAGCAGCGTAGGCGGTCTAGGCTACGAGCAGTACTTC
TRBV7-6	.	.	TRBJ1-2	CASSLTVAGASNYGYTF	TGTGCCAGCAGCTTAACAGTGGCGGGGGCTTCTAACTATGGCTACACCTTC
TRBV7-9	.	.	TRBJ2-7	CASLTGNSYEQYF	TGTGCCAGCCTGACGGGGAACTCCTACGAGCAGTACTTC
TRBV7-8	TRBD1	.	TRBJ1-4	CASSHRGKSEKLFF	TGTGCCAGCAGCCACAGGGGAAAGAGTGAAAAACTGTTTTTT
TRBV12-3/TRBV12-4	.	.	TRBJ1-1	CASSAGTPEAFF	TGTGCCAGCAGTGCCGGGACACCTGAAGCTTTCTTT